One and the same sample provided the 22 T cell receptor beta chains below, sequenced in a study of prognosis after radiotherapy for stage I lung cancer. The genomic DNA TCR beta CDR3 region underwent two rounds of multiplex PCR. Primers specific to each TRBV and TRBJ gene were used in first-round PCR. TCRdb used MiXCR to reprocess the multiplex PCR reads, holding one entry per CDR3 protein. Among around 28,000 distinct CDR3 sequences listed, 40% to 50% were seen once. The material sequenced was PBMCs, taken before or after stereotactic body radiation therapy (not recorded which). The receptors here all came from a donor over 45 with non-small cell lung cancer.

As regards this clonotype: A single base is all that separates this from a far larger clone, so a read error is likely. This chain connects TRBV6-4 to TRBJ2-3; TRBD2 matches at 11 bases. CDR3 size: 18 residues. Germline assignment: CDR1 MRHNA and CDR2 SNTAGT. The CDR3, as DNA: TGTGCCAGCAGTTACTCGAAGGGACTAGCGGCCTTGAAACTAAGGCAGTATTTT. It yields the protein CASSYSKGLAALKLRQYF.

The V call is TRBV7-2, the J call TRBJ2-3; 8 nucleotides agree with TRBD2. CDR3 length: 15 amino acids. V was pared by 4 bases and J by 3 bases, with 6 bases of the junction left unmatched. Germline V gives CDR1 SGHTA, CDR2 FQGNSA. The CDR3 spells CASSYSGMGTDTQYF. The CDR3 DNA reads TGTGCCAGCAGCTATAGCGGGATGGGGACAGATACGCAGTATTTT.

The chain's CDR3 is CASSFAGRCRHEQYF. Here the CDR3 DNA reads TGCGCCAGCAGCTTTGCCGGCCGTTGCCGCCACGAGCAGTACTTC. The chain is built from TRBV5-1 and TRBJ2-7; D gene uncertain. Trimming stripped 2 bases from V and 5 bases from J, with 17 bases between. CDR1 is SGHRS, CDR2 YFSETQ, per germline. There are 15 residues in the CDR3.

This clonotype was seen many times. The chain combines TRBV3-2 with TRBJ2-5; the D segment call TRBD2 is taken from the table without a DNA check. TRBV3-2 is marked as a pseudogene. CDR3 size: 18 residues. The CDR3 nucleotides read TGTGCCAGCAGCCAAGATGGGGTTCCTAGCGGGAGTGGTGAGACCCAGTACTTC. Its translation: CASSQDGVPSGSGETQYF.

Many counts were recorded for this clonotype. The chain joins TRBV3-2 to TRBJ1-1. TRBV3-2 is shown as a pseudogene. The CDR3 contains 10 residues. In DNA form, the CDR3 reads TGTGCCAGCAGCCCTTTCGAAGCTTTCTTT. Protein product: CASSPFEAFF.

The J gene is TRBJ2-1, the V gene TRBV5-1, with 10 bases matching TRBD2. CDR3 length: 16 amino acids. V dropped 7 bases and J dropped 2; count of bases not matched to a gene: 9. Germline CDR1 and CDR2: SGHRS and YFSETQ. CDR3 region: CASARGLAGAYNEQFF. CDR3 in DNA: TGCGCCAGCGCTCGCGGGCTAGCGGGAGCCTACAATGAGCAGTTCTTC. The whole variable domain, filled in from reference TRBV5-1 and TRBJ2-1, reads KAGVTQTPRYLIKTRGQQVTLSCSPISGHRSVSWYQQTPGQGLQFLFEYFSETQRNKGNFPGRFSGRQFSNSRSEMNVSTLELGDSALYLCASARGLAGAYNEQFFGPGTRLTVL.

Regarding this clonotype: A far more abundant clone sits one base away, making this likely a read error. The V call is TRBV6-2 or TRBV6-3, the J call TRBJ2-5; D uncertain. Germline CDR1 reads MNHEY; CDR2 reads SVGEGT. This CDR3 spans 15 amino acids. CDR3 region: CASSYSSWIPENQYF. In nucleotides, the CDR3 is TGTGCCAGCAGTTACTCGTCTTGGATCCCCGAGAACCAGTACTTC.

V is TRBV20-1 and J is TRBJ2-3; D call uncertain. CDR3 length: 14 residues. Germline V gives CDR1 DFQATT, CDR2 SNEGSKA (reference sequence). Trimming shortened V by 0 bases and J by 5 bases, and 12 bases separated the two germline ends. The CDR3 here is CSARDTTHGDTQYF. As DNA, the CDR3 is TGCAGTGCTAGAGACACCACGCACGGAGATACGCAGTATTTT.

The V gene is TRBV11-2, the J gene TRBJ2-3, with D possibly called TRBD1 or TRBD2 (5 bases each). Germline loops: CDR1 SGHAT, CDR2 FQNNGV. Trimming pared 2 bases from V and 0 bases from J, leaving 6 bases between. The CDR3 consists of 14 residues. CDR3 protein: CASSLRDSTDTQYF. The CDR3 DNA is TGTGCCAGCAGCTTAAGGGACAGCACAGATACGCAGTATTTT. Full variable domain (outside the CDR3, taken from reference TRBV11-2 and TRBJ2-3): EAGVAQSPRYKIIEKRQSVAFWCNPISGHATLYWYQQILGQGPKLLIQFQNNGVVDDSQLPKDRFSAERLKGVDSTLKIQPAKLEDSAVYLCASSLRDSTDTQYFGPGTRLTVL.

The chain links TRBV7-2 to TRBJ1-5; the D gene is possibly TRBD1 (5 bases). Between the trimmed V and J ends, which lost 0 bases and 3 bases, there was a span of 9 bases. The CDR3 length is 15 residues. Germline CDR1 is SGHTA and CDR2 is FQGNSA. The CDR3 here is CASSLARGPNQPQHF. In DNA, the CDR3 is TGTGCCAGCAGCTTAGCAAGGGGTCCCAATCAGCCCCAGCATTTT.

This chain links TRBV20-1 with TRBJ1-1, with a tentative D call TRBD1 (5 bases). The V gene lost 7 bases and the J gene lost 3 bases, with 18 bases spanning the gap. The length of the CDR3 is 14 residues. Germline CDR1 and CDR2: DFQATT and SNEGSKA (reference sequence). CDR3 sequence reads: CSDPLGGIYTEAFF. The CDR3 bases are TGCAGTGACCCCCTCGGGGGGATATACACTGAAGCTTTCTTT.

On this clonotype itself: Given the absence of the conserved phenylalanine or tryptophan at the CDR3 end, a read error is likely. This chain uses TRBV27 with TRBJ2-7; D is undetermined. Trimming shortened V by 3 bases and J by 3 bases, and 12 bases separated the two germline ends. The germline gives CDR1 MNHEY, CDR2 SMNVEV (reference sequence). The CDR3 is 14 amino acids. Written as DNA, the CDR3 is TGTGCCAGCAGTTTCTTCTCAGGTAACTACGAGCAGTACCTC. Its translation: CASSFFSGNYEQYL.

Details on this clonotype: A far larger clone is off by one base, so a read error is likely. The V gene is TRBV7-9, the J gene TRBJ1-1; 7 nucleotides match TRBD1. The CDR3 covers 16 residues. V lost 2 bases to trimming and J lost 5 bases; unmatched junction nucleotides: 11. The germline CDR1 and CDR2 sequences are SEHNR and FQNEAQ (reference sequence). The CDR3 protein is CASSLTGDSWKTEAFF. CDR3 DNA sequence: TGTGCCAGCAGCTTAACAGGGGACTCTTGGAAAACTGAAGCTTTCTTT.

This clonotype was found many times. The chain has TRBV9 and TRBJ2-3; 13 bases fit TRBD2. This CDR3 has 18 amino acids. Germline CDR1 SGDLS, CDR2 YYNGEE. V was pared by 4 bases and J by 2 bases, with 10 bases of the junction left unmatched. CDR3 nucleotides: TGTGCCAGCAGCCCCCGTCGGACTAGCGGGAGCCCCACAGATACGCAGTATTTT. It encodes CASSPRRTSGSPTDTQYF.

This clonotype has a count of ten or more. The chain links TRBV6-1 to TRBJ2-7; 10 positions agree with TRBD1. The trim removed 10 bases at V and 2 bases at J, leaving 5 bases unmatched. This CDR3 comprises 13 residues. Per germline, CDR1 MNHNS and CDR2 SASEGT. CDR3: CATGTGDPYEQYF. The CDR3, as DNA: TGTGCCACCGGGACAGGGGATCCCTACGAGCAGTACTTC.

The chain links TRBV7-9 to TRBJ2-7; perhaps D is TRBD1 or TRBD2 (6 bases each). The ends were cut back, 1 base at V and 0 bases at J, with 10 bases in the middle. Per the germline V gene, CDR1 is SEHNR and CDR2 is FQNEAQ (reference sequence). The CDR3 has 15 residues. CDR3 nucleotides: TGTGCCAGCAGCTTAGGCCGGGGGCCCTCCTACGAGCAGTACTTC. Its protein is CASSLGRGPSYEQYF.

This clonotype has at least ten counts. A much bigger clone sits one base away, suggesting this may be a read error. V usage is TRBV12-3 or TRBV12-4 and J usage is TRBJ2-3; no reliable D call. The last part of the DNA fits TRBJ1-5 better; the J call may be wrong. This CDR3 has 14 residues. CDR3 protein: CASSQAGWPDTQHF. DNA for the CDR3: TGTGCCAGCAGCCAGGCGGGCTGGCCAGATACGCAGCATTTT.

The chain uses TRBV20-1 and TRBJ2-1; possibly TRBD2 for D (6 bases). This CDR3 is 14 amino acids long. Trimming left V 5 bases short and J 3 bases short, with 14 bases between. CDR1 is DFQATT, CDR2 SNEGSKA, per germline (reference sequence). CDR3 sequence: CSAWWRAGYNEQFF. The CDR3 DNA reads TGCAGTGCTTGGTGGAGGGCCGGCTACAATGAGCAGTTCTTC.

CDR3 region: CASRVTGDLYGYTF. The CDR3 DNA follows: TGTGCCAGCAGGGTAACAGGGGACCTCTATGGCTACACCTTC. V gene TRBV12-3 or TRBV12-4 combines with J gene TRBJ1-2, with TRBD1 matching 7 bases. With V trimmed by 6 bases and J by 4 bases, 8 bases remained unmatched. CDR3 length equals 14 residues.

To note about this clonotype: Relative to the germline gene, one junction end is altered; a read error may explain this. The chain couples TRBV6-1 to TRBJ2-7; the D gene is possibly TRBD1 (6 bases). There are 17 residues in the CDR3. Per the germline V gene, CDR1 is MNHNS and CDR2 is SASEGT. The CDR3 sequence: CSSSPSYRDTYAYEHYF. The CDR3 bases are TGTTCCAGCAGTCCCTCCTACCGGGACACATATGCCTACGAGCACTACTTC.

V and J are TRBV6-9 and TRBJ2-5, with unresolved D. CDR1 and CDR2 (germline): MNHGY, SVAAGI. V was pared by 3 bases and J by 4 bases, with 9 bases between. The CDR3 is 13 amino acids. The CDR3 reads CASSYGYGETQYF. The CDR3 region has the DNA TGTGCCAGCAGTTACGGGTACGGAGAGACCCAGTACTTC.

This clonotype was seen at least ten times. The CDR3, as DNA: TGTGCCAGTAGTATAGAGGGCAGCACAGATACGCAGTATTTT. Translating it yields CASSIEGSTDTQYF. The chain carries TRBV19 and TRBJ2-3; D is uncertain. The CDR3 consists of 14 residues. The ends were cut back, 0 bases at V and 0 bases at J, with 4 bases in the middle. Germline V gene lookup returns CDR1 LNHDA and CDR2 SQIVND (reference sequence).